This T cell receptor (beta chain) was obtained from a study of CD8 T cells in Susac syndrome. Germline CDR1 MNHNY, CDR2 SVGAGI (reference sequence). With 5 bases removed from V and 0 bases from J, the gap between germline ends came to 14 bases. This CDR3 comprises 15 residues. RNA in amounts of about 0.5 to 1 ug was reverse transcribed with random hexamers. TCRdb re-derived calls from the immunoSEQ multiplex PCR reads in MiXCR, one entry per CDR3 protein. The data contain over 150,000 distinct CDR3 sequences, 90% to 95% of them singletons. It was negative isolation that provided the CD8+ and CD4+ T cells, whereas TEMRA cells were enriched by FACS.

The V and J genes are TRBV6-6 and TRBJ2-7; D unresolved. The sequenced sample consisted of CD4+ T cells from PBMCs. The sequence derives from a human donor with multiple sclerosis. CDR3 DNA sequence: TGTGCCAGCAGTCCCGACGTGCCCAACTCCTACGAGCAGTACTTC. Its protein is CASSPDVPNSYEQYF.